The TCR beta chain under discussion was sequenced for a study of T cells in Graves' hyperthyroidism and ophthalmopathy. Trimming shortened V by 1 base and J by 2 bases, and 18 bases separated the two germline ends. CDR1 and CDR2 from the germline V gene are MGHRA and YSYEKL. This CDR3 contains 17 residues. General study results and limits: The model forecast ophthalmopathy, anticipating it by a median about six months before onset.

RNA transcripts were the template for amplifying TCR beta CDR3 regions. The study used the HTBI primer set for a first-round RT-PCR of the TCR CDR3. TCRdb re-analysed the multiplex PCR reads in MiXCR, keeping a single row per CDR3 protein. The sample yields approximately 320,000 distinct CDR3 sequences, roughly 15% seen once. This clonotype has a handful of counts. Its antigen is not identified. The V and J genes are TRBV4-1 and TRBJ2-7; D unclear. Sequenced input: blood. The receptor comes from a man in his thirties or forties with Graves' hyperthyroidism. DNA for the CDR3: TGCGCCAGCAGCCAAGGGCCCCTAACGAGCCCAACCTACGAGCAGTACTTC. This codes for CASSQGPLTSPTYEQYF.